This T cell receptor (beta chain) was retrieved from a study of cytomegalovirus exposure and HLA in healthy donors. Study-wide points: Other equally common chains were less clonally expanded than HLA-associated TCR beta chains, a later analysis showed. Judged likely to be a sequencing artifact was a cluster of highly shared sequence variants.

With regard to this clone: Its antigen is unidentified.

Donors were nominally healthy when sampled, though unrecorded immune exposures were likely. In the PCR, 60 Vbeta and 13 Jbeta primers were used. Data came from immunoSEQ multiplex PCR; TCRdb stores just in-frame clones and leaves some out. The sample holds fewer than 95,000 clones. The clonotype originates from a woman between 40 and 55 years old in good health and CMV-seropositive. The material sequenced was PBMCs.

The CDR3 sequence is CASSPPSGGSSHEQFF. CDR3 DNA sequence: TGCGCCAGCAGCCCGCCATCGGGGGGCAGCTCCCATGAGCAGTTCTTC. The chain has TRBV4-1 and TRBJ2-1, with D tentatively TRBD2 (7 bases). Germline V gene data show CDR1 as MGHRA and CDR2 as YSYEKL. Trimming left V 4 bases short and J 8 bases short, with 21 bases between. The CDR3 loop spans 16 amino acids.